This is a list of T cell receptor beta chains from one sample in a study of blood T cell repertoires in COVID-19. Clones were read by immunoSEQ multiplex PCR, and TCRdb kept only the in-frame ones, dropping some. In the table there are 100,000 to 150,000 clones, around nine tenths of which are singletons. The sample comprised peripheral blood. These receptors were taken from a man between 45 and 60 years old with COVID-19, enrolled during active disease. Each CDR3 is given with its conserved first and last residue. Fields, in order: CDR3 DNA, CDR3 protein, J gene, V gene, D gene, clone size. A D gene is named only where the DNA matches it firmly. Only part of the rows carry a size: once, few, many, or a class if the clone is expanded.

TGTGCCAGCAGACCTACAGGGGCCGGCGGGGAGCTGTTTTTT	CASRPTGAGGELFF	TRBJ2-2	TRBV11-2	TRBD1	NA
TGTGCCAGCAGCCCTGGGACAGGGAGAAACCAAGAGACCCAGTACTTC	CASSPGTGRNQETQYF	TRBJ2-5	TRBV14	TRBD1	NA
TGTGCCAGCAGCTTATACAGGGTAAACTATGGCTACACCTTC	CASSLYRVNYGYTF	TRBJ1-2	TRBV7-2	NA	NA
TGTGCCACCTCGCAACTAGCGGCTGAAGCCGGGGAGCTGTTTTTT	CATSQLAAEAGELFF	TRBJ2-2	TRBV10-3	TRBD2	NA
TGTGCCAGCAGCTCAGGGACTAGCGCGGCCACCGGGGAGCTGTTTTTT	CASSSGTSAATGELFF	TRBJ2-2	TRBV11-3	TRBD2	NA
TGTGCCATCAGTGAGTCAAGACTAGCGAGAAATGAGCCGCAGTTCTTC	CAISESRLARNEPQFF	TRBJ2-1	TRBV10-3	TRBD2	NA
TGTGCCAGCAGCTCGGGACAGGGGAGGTCGAATGAGCAGTTCTTC	CASSSGQGRSNEQFF	TRBJ2-1	TRBV11-2	TRBD1	NA
TGTGCCAGTAGTCTAGACCACGGGAACACTGAAGCTTTCTTT	CASSLDHGNTEAFF	TRBJ1-1	TRBV19	NA	NA
TGTGCCAGCAGCCTGGGACAGGCAACCTACGAGCAGTACTTC	CASSLGQATYEQYF	TRBJ2-7	TRBV9	TRBD1	NA
TGCGCCAGCACCACGGTTGGTGGGGCCAACGTCCTGACTTTC	CASTTVGGANVLTF	TRBJ2-6	TRBV5-1	NA	NA
TGTGCCAGTAGTATAAGCGCCGGCGCTATCCAGCCCCAGCATTTT	CASSISAGAIQPQHF	TRBJ1-5	TRBV19	NA	NA
TGTGCCAGCAGTTTTCAGGTGGGCTATGGCTACACCTTC	CASSFQVGYGYTF	TRBJ1-2	TRBV12-3/TRBV12-4	NA	NA
TGTGCCAGCAGCACGGGGACTAGCGGGAGCACAGATACGCAGTATTTT	CASSTGTSGSTDTQYF	TRBJ2-3	TRBV9	TRBD2	NA
TGTGCCAGCAGCTCTAGACAGGGCCCTGGAAACACCATATATTTT	CASSSRQGPGNTIYF	TRBJ1-3	TRBV7-2	TRBD1	NA
TGTGCCAGCAGCTTAGCCCAGGGTGGAAGCAATCAGCCCCAGCATTTT	CASSLAQGGSNQPQHF	TRBJ1-5	TRBV7-9	NA	NA
TGTGCCAGCAGCTCATGGACAGGATCTAACTATGGCTACACCTTC	CASSSWTGSNYGYTF	TRBJ1-2	TRBV7-2	TRBD1	NA
TGTGCTAGCAGCTTTCAGGGATCCGGGGAGCTGTTTTTT	CASSFQGSGELFF	TRBJ2-2	TRBV7-7	NA	NA
TGTGCCAGCAGCATCGCTGACAGGGGAACGGGTCAGCCCCAGCATTTT	CASSIADRGTGQPQHF	TRBJ1-5	TRBV7-9	TRBD1	NA
TGTGCCAGCAGTCCAGGGGATGGGGCAGATACGCAGTATTTT	CASSPGDGADTQYF	TRBJ2-3	TRBV9	NA	NA
TGTGCCAGCAGTTCACTAGCGGGTCCCCCGGAGGCGGAGACCCAGTACTTC	CASSSLAGPPEAETQYF	TRBJ2-5	TRBV6-2/TRBV6-3	TRBD2	NA
TGCGCCAGCATCAAAGGAGGGGACACTGAAGCTTTCTTT	CASIKGGDTEAFF	TRBJ1-1	TRBV5-1	NA	few
TGTGCCAGCAGCAAACGGACTAGCGGGGGCTACAATGAGCAGTTCTTC	CASSKRTSGGYNEQFF	TRBJ2-1	TRBV13	TRBD2	NA
TGCGCCAGCAGTGAGAATGCTTGGACTAGCGGCTACAATGAGCAGTTCTTC	CASSENAWTSGYNEQFF	TRBJ2-1	TRBV10-2	TRBD2	NA
TGTGCCAGCAGCCAAGATGGTACAGGGGGCGGTGAAAAACTGTTTTTT	CASSQDGTGGGEKLFF	TRBJ1-4	TRBV3-1/TRBV3-2	TRBD1	NA
TGTGCCAGCAGTTCTCTACAGGGCGCAGATACGCAGTATTTT	CASSSLQGADTQYF	TRBJ2-3	TRBV6-5	NA	NA
TGTGCCAGCTCCGTCGACAGGGTCAAGAACACTGAAGCTTTCTTT	CASSVDRVKNTEAFF	TRBJ1-1	TRBV18	TRBD1	NA
TGTGCCAGCAGTGAAGGATACGGGGACTACACCTTC	CASSEGYGDYTF	TRBJ1-2	TRBV6-1	NA	NA
TGTGCCAGCAGCCAAGATGAGACTAGGGGCGTCTTTGGAAACACCATATATTTT	CASSQDETRGVFGNTIYF	TRBJ1-3	TRBV3-1/TRBV3-2	NA	NA
TGCGCCAGCAGCCTCCCTCCTCTAAGCGGGAGAGACACCGGGGAGCTGTTTTTT	CASSLPPLSGRDTGELFF	TRBJ2-2	TRBV4-3	TRBD2	NA
TGTGCCAGCAGCCAAGCCGCAAATAGCGGGACTTCCTACGAGCAGTACTTC	CASSQAANSGTSYEQYF	TRBJ2-7	TRBV4-2	TRBD2	NA
TGTGCCAGCAGCCAAGGGGCTTGGGACTCCACTGAAGCTTTCTTT	CASSQGAWDSTEAFF	TRBJ1-1	TRBV14	NA	NA
TGTGCCACCAGCAGAGGAGCGGGGGACTTTAGCCCGAAAAAAGAGACCCAGTACTTC	CATSRGAGDFSPKKETQYF	TRBJ2-5	TRBV15	TRBD2	NA
TGTGCCAGCAGCCCTAGGAACACTGAAGCTTTCTTT	CASSPRNTEAFF	TRBJ1-1	TRBV7-9	NA	few
TGTGCCAGCAGCCAAGGGACAGGGTATGATTCACCCCTCCACTTT	CASSQGTGYDSPLHF	TRBJ1-6	TRBV3-1/TRBV3-2	TRBD1	NA
TGTGCCAGCTCACCACGAGAAGATACGCAGTATTTT	CASSPREDTQYF	TRBJ2-3	TRBV18	NA	NA
TGTGCCAGGAATAGCGGGAGGGCCTCCGAGACCCAGTACTTC	CARNSGRASETQYF	TRBJ2-5	TRBV6-4	TRBD2	NA
TGTGCCAGCAGCATAGCGGTCCCCGGGACCGGGGAGCTGTTTTTT	CASSIAVPGTGELFF	TRBJ2-2	TRBV7-2	NA	once
TGCGCCAGCAGTCCTACGGAGGGGCCGGGAGAGACCCAGTACTTC	CASSPTEGPGETQYF	TRBJ2-5	TRBV23-1	NA	NA
TGCGCCAGCAGCCAACCAGGACTCCGTAACTACAATGAGCAGTTCTTC	CASSQPGLRNYNEQFF	TRBJ2-1	TRBV4-1	NA	NA
TGTGCCAGCAGCCCAGGGGCCCGGACAGGGCACACTGAAGCTTTCTTT	CASSPGARTGHTEAFF	TRBJ1-1	TRBV11-3	TRBD1	few
TGTGCCTGGGGGACAGGGTACTCTGGGGCCAACGTCCTGACTTTC	CAWGTGYSGANVLTF	TRBJ2-6	TRBV30	TRBD1	NA
TGTGCCAGTAGTTCCTGGGGAGACACTGAAGCTTTCTTT	CASSSWGDTEAFF	TRBJ1-1	TRBV19	NA	NA
TGCGCCAGCAGCTTGGCCCAGGGGTCGGGCTACACCTTC	CASSLAQGSGYTF	TRBJ1-2	TRBV5-1	NA	few
TGTGCCAGCACGGACAGGTCTAGCACAGATACGCAGTATTTT	CASTDRSSTDTQYF	TRBJ2-3	TRBV28	TRBD1	NA
TGTGCCAGCAGTTACTCCGGGACAAGAAACACTGAAGCTTTCTTT	CASSYSGTRNTEAFF	TRBJ1-1	TRBV6-5	NA	NA
TGTGCCAGCAGCTGGGACGGGACTAGCGTATCCAAAAACATTCAGTACTTC	CASSWDGTSVSKNIQYF	TRBJ2-4	TRBV5-4	TRBD2	once
TGTGCCAGCATCCAATCGGGAACAAACCGGGGGACCCAGTACTTC	CASIQSGTNRGTQYF	TRBJ2-5	TRBV28	NA	NA
TGTGCCAGCAGTGAAGGTAGTAGCGTAACAGATACGCAGTATTTT	CASSEGSSVTDTQYF	TRBJ2-3	TRBV6-1	NA	NA
TGTGCCAGCAGTTCGGGACTAGCGGGAGTACTTGAGCAGTTCTTC	CASSSGLAGVLEQFF	TRBJ2-1	TRBV6-5	TRBD2	NA
TGTGCCAGCAGCTTAGCGCTCGGGTGGGAGACCCAGTACTTC	CASSLALGWETQYF	TRBJ2-5	TRBV7-9	NA	NA
TGTGCCAGCAGCTTACCGGACATCGGTTACACCATATATTTT	CASSLPDIGYTIYF	TRBJ1-3	TRBV11-2	NA	NA
TGTGCCAGCAGCCGGGGGACTCCCCTCAATCAGCCCCAGCATTTT	CASSRGTPLNQPQHF	TRBJ1-5	TRBV5-8	NA	once
TGTGCCAGCAGTTGGAGAAACTATGGCTACACCTTC	CASSWRNYGYTF	TRBJ1-2	TRBV28	NA	NA
TGCGCCAGCAGCTTGGGACAGCCACGGGGGTACAATGAGCAGTTCTTC	CASSLGQPRGYNEQFF	TRBJ2-1	TRBV5-1	NA	NA
TGTGCCAGCAGTGAAGGGGCCGGGACAGGGGGTGCGGAGACCCAGTACTTC	CASSEGAGTGGAETQYF	TRBJ2-5	TRBV2	TRBD1	NA
TGTGCCTGGACTCGGGACAGGGTTGCTAATGAAAAACTGTTTTTT	CAWTRDRVANEKLFF	TRBJ1-4	TRBV30	TRBD1	NA
TGTGCCAGCAGCTACAGGGGACTCTACGAGCAGTACTTC	CASSYRGLYEQYF	TRBJ2-7	TRBV12-3/TRBV12-4	NA	NA
TGCGCCAGCAGCTTGGCCCAGGGGGCAAACTATGGCTACACCTTC	CASSLAQGANYGYTF	TRBJ1-2	TRBV5-1	TRBD1	once
TGCGCCAGCAGCCAAGGCGCCTGGCAGTTCTTC	CASSQGAWQFF	TRBJ2-1	TRBV4-3	NA	NA
TGTGCCAGCAGCGGAGGACTAGCGGGAGGGCCTGGTGAGCAGTTCTTC	CASSGGLAGGPGEQFF	TRBJ2-1	TRBV6-2/TRBV6-3	TRBD2	NA